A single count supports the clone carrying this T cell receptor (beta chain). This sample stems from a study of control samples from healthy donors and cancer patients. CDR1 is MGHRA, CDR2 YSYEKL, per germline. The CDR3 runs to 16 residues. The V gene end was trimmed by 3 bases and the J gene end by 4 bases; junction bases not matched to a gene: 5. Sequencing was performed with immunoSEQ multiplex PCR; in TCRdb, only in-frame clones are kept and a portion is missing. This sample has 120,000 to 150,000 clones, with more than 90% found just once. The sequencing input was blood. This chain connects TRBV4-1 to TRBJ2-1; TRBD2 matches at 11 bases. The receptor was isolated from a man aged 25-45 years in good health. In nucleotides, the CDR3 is TGCGCCAGCAGCCACCTAGCGGGAGGACTTTACAATGAGCAGTTCTTC. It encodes CASSHLAGGLYNEQFF.